The entry below describes one TCR beta chain. The CDR3 loop spans 13 amino acids. CDR1 MDHEN and CDR2 SYDVKM come from the germline V gene. This sample was taken from a study of T cells expressing NK-cell markers. Following a re-call of the 5' RACE reads, TCRdb has one entry per CDR3 protein and lacks DNA. The record lists 200,000 to 300,000 distinct CDR3 sequences, of which the ten most abundant hold 0.3% to 0.45%. The TCR comes from a man aged 18-30 years in good health. The V gene is TRBV28, the J gene TRBJ2-1. Sequenced: blood T cells: a sorted CD56 or NKG2C T cell subset, CD4+ or CD8+ T cells, or bulk PBMC T cells (not recorded which). This chain's CDR3 is CASSLKTYNEQFF.